Presented here are 12 T cell receptor beta chains from one specimen sequenced in a study of radiotherapy plus CTLA-4 blockade in lung cancer. Clones were sequenced by immunoSEQ multiplex PCR, and TCRdb holds only the in-frame ones, with some missing. The sample includes tens of thousands of clones, around 88% seen only once; the top ten take about 2%. The input for sequencing was peripheral blood, taken from a patient treated with radiotherapy plus ipilimumab. These receptor sequences come from a human donor with non-small cell lung cancer who had a partial response to radiotherapy plus ipilimumab.

With respect to this clone: Its ends do not fully match the called genes, so a read error is possible. The chain joins TRBV2 to TRBJ2-1, with 7 bases identical to TRBD2. CDR3 length: 12 residues. Germline V lookup: CDR1 SNHLY, CDR2 FYNNEI. The CDR3 loop reads CASSGDYTEQFF. CDR3 in DNA: TGTGCCAGCAGTGGGGACTACACTGAGCAGTTCTTC.

The genes are TRBV28 and TRBJ1-1, with 8 positions matching TRBD1. Per the germline V gene, CDR1 is MDHEN and CDR2 is SYDVKM. CDR3 length: 13 amino acids. With 5 bases clipped from V and 4 bases from J, the junction kept 3 bases outside the gene matches. DNA of the CDR3: TGTGCCAGCAGTCTCACAGGGGGCACTGAAGCTTTCTTT. It is translated as CASSLTGGTEAFF.

J is TRBJ2-1 and V is TRBV9; no clear D gene. Germline CDR1 and CDR2: SGDLS and YYNGEE. This CDR3 spans 13 amino acids. V lost 2 bases, J lost 4 bases, and 7 bases lay in between. CDR3 coding DNA: TGTGCCAGCAGCGTTGAGACTTACAATGAGCAGTTCTTC. This encodes CASSVETYNEQFF.

The chain combines TRBV28 with TRBJ1-3; tentative D call: TRBD1 (5 bases). Germline V gene lookup returns CDR1 MDHEN and CDR2 SYDVKM. The CDR3 contains 15 residues. V was clipped by 8 bases and J by 4 bases, with 18 bases between them. In nucleotides, the CDR3 is TGTGCCAGCTTATCTGCAGGGAATTACGGAAACACCATATATTTT. This codes for CASLSAGNYGNTIYF.

The chain links TRBV6-1 to TRBJ2-7; 8 bases map to TRBD2. The length of the CDR3 is 16 residues. CDR1 and CDR2 (germline): MNHNS, SASEGT. The J segment lost 1 base and the V segment lost 3 bases, leaving 8 bases of the junction unmatched. CDR3 coding DNA: TGTGCCAGCAGTGATGAGACCGGGACTAGATCCTACGAGCAGTACTTC. It is translated as CASSDETGTRSYEQYF.

The rearrangement uses TRBV27 and TRBJ2-1, with 9 bases that match TRBD1. With 8 bases clipped from V and 3 bases from J, the junction kept 5 bases outside the gene matches. The CDR3 has 14 residues. Germline V gene sequence: CDR1 MNHEY, CDR2 SMNVEV (reference sequence). CDR3 residues: CASARTGVYNEQFF. CDR3 nucleotides: TGTGCCAGCGCCCGGACAGGGGTCTACAATGAGCAGTTCTTC.

V and J are TRBV5-1 and TRBJ2-7; possible D gene TRBD2, 5 bases. Trimming left V 0 bases short and J 6 bases short, with 13 bases between. Germline CDR1 SGHRS, CDR2 YFSETQ. The CDR3 has 14 amino acids. Here the CDR3 DNA reads TGCGCCAGCAGCTTGGAGGGAGTAGCGACCGAGCAGTACGTC. Translation: CASSLEGVATEQYV.

This sequence joins TRBV28 and TRBJ1-4; 8 bases line up with TRBD1. The CDR3 extends over 16 amino acids. V shed 2 bases and J 7 bases; nucleotides not matched to a gene: 9. Germline V lookup: CDR1 MDHEN, CDR2 SYDVKM. Here the CDR3 reads CASSLILDRGTEKLFF. The CDR3 DNA follows: TGTGCCAGCAGTTTAATCCTCGACAGGGGAACTGAAAAACTGTTTTTT.

J is TRBJ1-3 and V is TRBV19, with D perhaps TRBD1 (5 bases). Trimming cost V 0 bases and J 0 bases, with 12 bases left between them. The CDR3 runs to 17 residues. Germline CDR1 reads LNHDA; CDR2 reads SQIVND (reference sequence). The CDR3 region is CASSIDHRQLSGNTIYF. In DNA, the CDR3 is TGTGCCAGTAGTATAGACCATCGACAGCTCTCTGGAAACACCATATATTTT.

This rearrangement joins TRBV27 to TRBJ1-4; TRBD1 might be the D (5 bases). Germline V gene data show CDR1 as MNHEY and CDR2 as SMNVEV (reference sequence). CDR3 length: 17 amino acids. V shed 3 bases and J shed 4 bases, with 18 bases lying between them. This CDR3 reads CASSFKFLGGYNEKLFF. DNA of the CDR3: TGTGCCAGCAGTTTTAAGTTTTTGGGGGGTTATAATGAAAAACTGTTTTTT. Variable domain in full (rest from reference TRBV27 and TRBJ1-4): EAQVTQNPRYLITVTGKKLTVTCSQNMNHEYMSWYRQDPGLGLRQIYYSMNVEVTDKGDVPEGYKVSRKEKRNFPLILESPSPNQTSLYFCASSFKFLGGYNEKLFFGSGTQLSVL.

V usage is TRBV28 and J usage is TRBJ1-2; no definite D call. V was cut by 2 bases and J by 0 bases, with 10 bases left in between. Per germline, CDR1 MDHEN and CDR2 SYDVKM. The CDR3 contains 15 residues. The CDR3 sequence: CASSLLPTPNYGYTF. DNA of the CDR3: TGTGCCAGCAGTTTACTTCCCACACCTAACTATGGCTACACCTTC.

V gene TRBV5-1 combines with J gene TRBJ1-1; 12 bases align to TRBD1. CDR3 length: 16 amino acids. The trim removed 4 bases at V and 3 bases at J, leaving 7 bases unmatched. Germline CDR1 reads SGHRS; CDR2 reads YFSETQ. The CDR3 DNA reads as TGCGCCAGCAGCCGGGGACAGGGGGCGCGGGACACTGAAGCTTTCTTT. This translates into CASSRGQGARDTEAFF.